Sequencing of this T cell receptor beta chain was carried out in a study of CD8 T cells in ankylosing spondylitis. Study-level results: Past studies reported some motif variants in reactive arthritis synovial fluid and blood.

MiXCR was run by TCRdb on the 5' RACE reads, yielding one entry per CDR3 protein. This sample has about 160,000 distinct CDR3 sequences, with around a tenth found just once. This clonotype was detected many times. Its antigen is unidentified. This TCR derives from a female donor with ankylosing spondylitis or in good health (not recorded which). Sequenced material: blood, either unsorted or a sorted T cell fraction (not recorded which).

CDR3 loop: CSVYFDYEQYF. The CDR3 nucleotides are TGCAGCGTTTACTTCGACTACGAGCAGTACTTC. The V call is TRBV29-1, the J call TRBJ2-7; D gene ambiguous. Trimming shortened V by 5 bases and J by 3 bases, and 8 bases separated the two germline ends. The length of the CDR3 is 11 residues. Germline loops: CDR1 SQVTM, CDR2 ANQGSEA.